The rows below give T cell receptor beta chains drawn from one sample of a study of T cell repertoires in aging, cancer and after chemotherapy. TCRdb passed the multiplex PCR reads through MiXCR, listing each CDR3 protein once. There are a few thousand distinct CDR3 sequences in the sample; more than 25% occur only once, and roughly a third lies in the top ten. Sequencing input: blood. The receptors here all came from a human donor in good health. Both conserved end residues are part of each CDR3. D genes are given only for firm matches. Clone size appears in some rows only: once, few, many, or a class for an expanded clone.

>TRBV6-2/TRBV6-3|TRBJ1-1|-|-
CASSYLGFAAFF
TGTGCCAGCAGTTACCTAGGTTTCGCCGCTTTCTTT
>TRBV6-5|TRBJ1-5|few|-
CASSYRDNQPQHF
TGTGCCAGCAGTTACAGGGATAATCAGCCCCAGCATTTT
>TRBV6-2/TRBV6-3|TRBJ2-3|-|-
CASSFGDTQYF
TGTGCCAGCAGCTTCGGTGATACGCAGTATTTT
>TRBV5-4|TRBJ2-1|-|-
CASSLDGTPRDHNEQFF
TGTGCCAGCAGCTTGGATGGGACCCCGCGGGACCACAATGAGCAGTTCTTC
>TRBV30|TRBJ2-7|medium-sized|-
CAWSVTHRSSYEQYF
TGTGCCTGGAGTGTAACACATAGAAGCTCCTACGAGCAGTACTTC
>TRBV7-2|TRBJ1-3|-|-
CASSLVTEPGNTIYF
TGTGCCAGCAGCTTAGTTACAGAACCTGGAAACACCATATATTTT
>TRBV6-5|TRBJ1-2|few|-
CASSYSIGFGYTF
TGTGCCAGCAGTTACTCGATCGGGTTTGGCTACACCTTC
>TRBV6-4|TRBJ2-3|-|TRBD2
CASSPGRALEADTQYF
TGTGCCAGCAGCCCCGGGAGGGCCCTCGAGGCAGATACGCAGTATTTT
>TRBV29-1|TRBJ1-2|large|-
CSVTDSFYGYTF
TGCAGCGTTACGGACAGCTTCTATGGCTACACCTTC
>TRBV24-1|TRBJ2-3|-|TRBD2
CATSDLGTSGRFTDTQYF
TGTGCCACCAGTGATTTGGGGACTAGCGGGCGGTTCACAGATACGCAGTATTTT
>TRBV27|TRBJ2-7|-|-
CASGGWDRYEQYF
TGTGCCAGCGGGGGATGGGACCGCTACGAGCAGTACTTC
>TRBV10-3|TRBJ2-1|-|TRBD2
CATGGANEQFF
TGTGCCACCGGGGGGGCGAATGAGCAGTTCTTC
>TRBV27|TRBJ2-1|few|TRBD2
CASSFHSGGDNEQFF
TGTGCCAGCAGTTTCCATAGCGGGGGTGACAATGAGCAGTTCTTC
>TRBV5-6|TRBJ2-1|medium-sized|-
CASSLEVTDYNEQFF
TGTGCCAGCAGCTTGGAGGTGACAGACTACAATGAGCAGTTCTTC
>TRBV29-1|TRBJ1-3|large|-
CSVGGNTIYF
TGCAGCGTTGGTGGAAACACCATATATTTT
>TRBV6-2/TRBV6-3|TRBJ2-1|few|TRBD2
CASTLWTSGSRNEQFF
TGTGCCAGCACCCTTTGGACTAGCGGGAGTAGGAATGAGCAGTTCTTC
>TRBV29-1|TRBJ1-1|medium-sized|-
CSGRQLGTEAFF
TGCAGCGGACGCCAATTGGGGACTGAAGCTTTCTTT
>TRBV6-1|TRBJ1-1|few|-
CASRVGQDTEAFF
TGTGCCAGCAGGGTAGGACAAGACACTGAAGCTTTCTTT
>TRBV27|TRBJ2-4|few|-
CASSSRPGNIQYF
TGTGCCAGCAGTTCCAGGCCTGGAAACATTCAGTACTTC
>TRBV27|TRBJ2-3|large|-
CASGKSGTPDTQYF
TGTGCCAGCGGGAAGAGCGGGACACCAGATACGCAGTATTTT
>TRBV30|TRBJ1-6|-|TRBD1
CAWTPGQYNSPLHF
TGTGCCTGGACCCCGGGACAGTATAATTCACCCCTCCACTTT
>TRBV6-2/TRBV6-3|TRBJ2-7|few|TRBD2
CASSYRPGLAGEEQYF
TGTGCCAGCAGTTACAGGCCTGGGCTAGCGGGAGAGGAGCAGTACTTC
>TRBV29-1|TRBJ2-7|medium-sized|-
CSVELSAYEQYF
TGCAGCGTTGAACTCTCCGCCTACGAGCAGTACTTC
>TRBV19|TRBJ1-1|medium-sized|-
CASRRGDPEAFF
TGTGCCAGTAGGAGGGGGGACCCTGAAGCTTTCTTT
>TRBV19|TRBJ2-1|medium-sized|-
CASSRGRSLNEQFF
TGTGCCAGTAGTCGAGGGAGGTCACTCAATGAGCAGTTCTTC
>TRBV19|TRBJ2-6|large|-
CASRRRPLGSGANVLTF
TGTGCCAGTAGACGACGACCCTTGGGCTCTGGGGCCAACGTCCTGACTTTC
>TRBV6-6|TRBJ2-5|large|-
CASSYEKTQYF
TGTGCCAGCAGTTACGAAAAGACCCAGTACTTC
>TRBV19|TRBJ2-7|large|-
CASSKGLSSYEQYF
TGTGCCAGTAGCAAGGGACTGAGCTCCTACGAGCAGTACTTC
>TRBV30|TRBJ2-7|few|TRBD2
CAWSVRGLARYEQYF
TGTGCCTGGAGTGTACGGGGACTAGCGAGGTACGAGCAGTACTTC
>TRBV6-2/TRBV6-3|TRBJ2-6|-|TRBD1
CASSPTGSGANVLTF
TGTGCCAGCAGTCCGACAGGGTCTGGGGCCAACGTCCTGACTTTC
>TRBV5-6|TRBJ1-1|few|TRBD1
CASSWGTGAFTEAFF
TGTGCCAGCAGCTGGGGGACAGGGGCCTTCACTGAAGCTTTCTTT
>TRBV10-3|TRBJ2-1|few|-
CAISESMVGDNEQFF
TGTGCCATCAGTGAGTCGATGGTCGGGGACAATGAGCAGTTCTTC
>TRBV11-1|TRBJ2-1|few|-
CASSPTGGQSYNEQFF
TGTGCCAGCAGCCCAACTGGGGGGCAGTCCTACAATGAGCAGTTCTTC
>TRBV12-3/TRBV12-4|TRBJ1-1|-|-
CASGQLNTEAFF
TGTGCCAGCGGGCAGTTGAACACTGAAGCTTTCTTT
>TRBV5-1|TRBJ2-1|-|TRBD2
CASSLVAGGSRPEQFF
TGCGCCAGCAGCTTGGTGGCGGGAGGGTCCCGTCCTGAGCAGTTCTTC
>TRBV6-5|TRBJ2-7|once|TRBD2
CASMIGSGPTPYEQYF
TGTGCCAGCATGATTGGTAGCGGGCCGACCCCCTACGAGCAGTACTTC
>TRBV7-2|TRBJ2-1|-|TRBD2
CASSLEGGRGIHEQFF
TGTGCCAGCAGCTTAGAGGGCGGGAGGGGTATCCATGAGCAGTTCTTC
>TRBV18|TRBJ2-1|-|-
CGSSPPGSGGREQFF
TGTGGCAGCTCACCACCAGGGTCGGGGGGCCGAGAGCAGTTCTTC
>TRBV12-3/TRBV12-4|TRBJ2-3|-|TRBD2
CASSRGLAGGTDTQYF
TGTGCCAGCAGTCGCGGACTAGCGGGAGGCACAGATACGCAGTATTTT
>TRBV6-5|TRBJ1-2|-|-
CASRQTGRHYGYTF
TGTGCCAGCAGGCAGACCGGCCGCCACTATGGCTACACCTTC
>TRBV11-2|TRBJ2-2|-|TRBD2
CASSPGGGGTGELFF
TGTGCCAGCAGCCCGGGAGGCGGCGGAACCGGGGAGCTGTTTTTT
>TRBV12-3/TRBV12-4|TRBJ2-7|-|-
CASSTRGSSYEQYF
TGTGCCAGCAGCACTCGGGGCTCGTCCTACGAGCAGTACTTC
>TRBV19|TRBJ2-1|large|TRBD1
CASSTDRDPYNEQFF
TGTGCCAGTAGTACCGACAGGGACCCCTACAATGAGCAGTTCTTC
>TRBV12-3/TRBV12-4|TRBJ2-7|-|TRBD1
CASSLGTGSPREQYF
TGTGCCAGCAGCCTCGGGACAGGATCTCCTCGCGAGCAGTACTTC
>TRBV19|TRBJ1-6|-|-
CASSKGRGAQNSPLHF
TGTGCCAGTAGTAAGGGACGGGGGGCACAGAATTCACCCCTCCACTTT
>TRBV6-6|TRBJ2-2|-|TRBD1
CASNHRTGNTGELFF
TGTGCCAGCAACCACCGGACAGGGAACACCGGGGAGCTGTTTTTT
>TRBV15|TRBJ2-1|medium-sized|TRBD2
CATSRGVAGYNEQFF
TGTGCCACCAGCAGAGGGGTAGCGGGATACAATGAGCAGTTCTTC
>TRBV6-6|TRBJ1-3|medium-sized|-
CASSYSSPQVGNTIYF
TGTGCCAGCAGTTACTCTTCCCCTCAGGTGGGAAACACCATATATTTT
>TRBV30|TRBJ1-2|-|-
CAWSPSGHSRSGYTF
TGTGCCTGGAGTCCCTCGGGACATTCCCGATCTGGCTACACCTTC
>TRBV7-9|TRBJ2-2|-|-
CASSLGRATRELFF
TGTGCCAGCAGCTTAGGGCGGGCGACCCGGGAGCTGTTTTTT
>TRBV19|TRBJ2-7|-|-
CASAEDSPYEQYF
TGTGCCAGTGCGGAGGACAGCCCCTACGAGCAGTACTTC
>TRBV27|TRBJ2-5|-|-
CASSLTRGQGTQYF
TGTGCCAGCAGTTTAACGCGGGGTCAAGGGACCCAGTACTTC
>TRBV30|TRBJ1-6|-|-
CAWTTGKMAYNSPLHF
TGTGCCTGGACTACAGGGAAAATGGCCTATAATTCACCCCTCCACTTT